This TCR beta chain was recovered during a study of T cell responses to AZD1222 COVID-19 vaccine. Comment on this clone: The antigen is undetermined.

Whole-study findings and limits: Dominant CD4 TCR responses targeted spike regions 160-218 and 743-854.

Pooling covered second doses at about 4 or about 12 weeks. Some clones are missing from TCRdb's copy, which holds only in-frame ones; the method was immunoSEQ multiplex PCR. Here the sample spans fewer than 200,000 clones, 85% to 90% being singletons. Germline V gives CDR1 SGHVS, CDR2 FQNEAQ. The CDR3 is 15 residues long. The V and J ends lost 4 bases and 3 bases, in that order; junction bases with no gene match: 4. V usage is TRBV7-8 and J usage is TRBJ1-4, with 8 bases lining up with TRBD1. Sequences were derived from peripheral blood, sampled 28 days after the second AZD1222 dose. The origin of this receptor is an adult who received the AZD1222 COVID-19 vaccine. This CDR3 is CASSSRTGSNEKLFF. The DNA of the CDR3 is TGTGCCAGCAGCTCCAGGACAGGGTCTAATGAAAAACTGTTTTTT. The full variable domain, in which reference TRBV7-8 and TRBJ1-4 provide the parts outside the CDR3, is GAGVSQSPRYKVAKRGQDVALRCDPISGHVSLFWYQQALGQGPEFLTYFQNEAQLDKSGLPSDRFFAERPEGSVSTLKIQRTQQEDSAVYLCASSSRTGSNEKLFFGSGTQLSVL.